This TCR beta chain was sequenced during a study of CD8 T cells in Susac syndrome. Overall study context: Within the group of sequenced Susac syndrome patients, about six had active disease and roughly eight were in remission.

CDR1 KGHSH and CDR2 LQKENI come from the germline V gene. The CDR3 totals 14 residues. The ends were cut back, 3 bases at V and 4 bases at J, with 12 bases in the middle. An input of about 0.45 to 1 ug of RNA was subjected to reverse transcription using random hexamers. MiXCR, run by TCRdb on the immunoSEQ multiplex PCR reads, gives a single entry per CDR3 protein. The sample has about 180,000 distinct CDR3 sequences; about 94% are singletons. The specimen was CD4+ T cells from PBMCs. The clonotype originates from a human donor with Susac syndrome. The J gene is TRBJ1-1, the V gene TRBV18; D unresolved. The chain's CDR3 is CASSPSPVGTEAFF. In DNA, the CDR3 is TGTGCCAGCTCACCCTCCCCAGTGGGCACTGAAGCTTTCTTT.